These 17 T cell receptor beta chains were sequenced from one sample in a study of cytomegalovirus exposure and HLA in healthy donors. Primers for the PCR totalled 60 Vbeta and 13 Jbeta. Profiled with immunoSEQ multiplex PCR; TCRdb holds only in-frame clones, not every one. The sample contains around 230,000 clones, over 75% of which appear only once. Sequencing was performed on PBMCs. Source of these receptors: a male donor in good health and CMV-seronegative.

The J gene is TRBJ2-7, the V gene TRBV5-4; D gene unclear. The germline V and J ends were trimmed by 4 bases and 0 bases, with 8 bases remaining between them. The CDR3 sequence is 13 residues long. CDR1 and CDR2 from the germline V gene are SGHNT and YYREEE (reference sequence). This CDR3 reads CASSTTSSYEQYF. DNA of the CDR3: TGTGCCAGCAGCACCACCAGCTCCTACGAGCAGTACTTC.

The chain recombines TRBV29-1 with TRBJ2-1; D is perhaps TRBD1 (5 bases). The CDR3 has 14 residues. V lost 2 bases to trimming and J lost 6 bases, with 14 bases between them. The germline gives CDR1 SQVTM, CDR2 ANQGSEA. CDR3 amino acids: CSVEPGQIGNEQFF. The CDR3 DNA is TGCAGCGTTGAACCCGGACAAATCGGCAATGAGCAGTTCTTC.

V usage is TRBV5-1 and J usage is TRBJ2-7; 8 bases map to TRBD2. This CDR3 comprises 15 residues. Germline V gives CDR1 SGHRS, CDR2 YFSETQ. V trimming: 0 bases; J trimming: 3 bases; junction bases outside the gene matches: 5. In DNA form, the CDR3 reads TGCGCCAGCAGCTTGGACGGGGGGGGCCTCTACGAGCAGTACTTC. Protein product: CASSLDGGGLYEQYF.

This chain uses TRBV6-5 with TRBJ1-1; TRBD1 aligns across 8 bases. After removal of 5 bases from V and 4 bases from J, the junction contained 9 bases not matched to a gene. CDR3 length: 15 amino acids. The germline gives CDR1 MNHEY, CDR2 SVGAGI. This chain's CDR3 is CASSPPRTGPTEAFF. CDR3 nucleotide sequence: TGTGCCAGCAGTCCTCCTCGGACAGGGCCCACTGAAGCTTTCTTT.

The chain combines TRBV9 with TRBJ2-1, with 10 bases identical to TRBD2. The CDR3 is made up of 15 amino acids. V dropped 1 base and J dropped 6; count of bases not matched to a gene: 4. Per the germline V gene, CDR1 is SGDLS and CDR2 is YYNGEE. The DNA of the CDR3 is TGTGCCAGCAGCGTAAGAGCGGGGGGGTTCAATGAGCAGTTCTTC. Translation gives CASSVRAGGFNEQFF.

The sample holds a few counts of this clone. The V call is TRBV25-1, the J call TRBJ2-1; perhaps TRBD1 as D (6 bases). CDR1 MGHDK and CDR2 SYGVNS come from the germline V gene. This CDR3 spans 16 amino acids. With 1 base removed from V and 5 bases from J, the gap between germline ends came to 15 bases. The CDR3 is CASSESGIGGNNEQFF. DNA for the CDR3: TGTGCCAGCAGTGAATCGGGGATTGGGGGCAACAATGAGCAGTTCTTC.

CDR3 residues: CASVGQGGAYGYTF. The CDR3 DNA sequence: TGTGCCAGCGTTGGACAGGGGGGCGCCTATGGCTACACCTTC. J is TRBJ1-2 and V is TRBV6-1, with 10 bases identical to TRBD1. The CDR3 loop spans 14 amino acids. CDR1 is MNHNS and CDR2 is SASEGT in the germline V gene. Germline trimming cut 8 bases from V and 4 bases from J; bases unmatched to any gene: 7.

This rearrangement joins TRBV7-8 to TRBJ2-1; 11 bases are a match to TRBD2. Trimming cost V 1 base and J 5 bases; bases outside gene matches: 10. CDR3 length equals 18 residues. The V gene's germline CDR1 is SGHVS and CDR2 FQNEAQ. The CDR3 DNA sequence: TGTGCCAGCAGCTTAGTCCCCTTAGCGGGGGGGCCGCACAATGAGCAGTTCTTC. It encodes CASSLVPLAGGPHNEQFF.

The chain uses TRBV19 and TRBJ2-5; 8 bases map to TRBD1. CDR1 and CDR2 from the germline V gene are LNHDA and SQIVND (reference sequence). Unmatched junction bases numbered 6, after V lost 1 base and J lost 5 bases. The CDR3 consists of 15 residues. The DNA of the CDR3 is TGTGCCAGTAGTATAGCCGCAGGGGGCGTGGAGACCCAGTACTTC. It yields the protein CASSIAAGGVETQYF.

The V call is TRBV9, the J call TRBJ2-7; no firm D call. V dropped 5 bases and J dropped 0 bases, with 9 bases sitting between them. There are 13 residues in the CDR3. Germline loops: CDR1 SGDLS, CDR2 YYNGEE. In nucleotides, the CDR3 is TGTGCCAGCAGTCCAGGCGCCTCCTACGAGCAGTACTTC. This codes for CASSPGASYEQYF.

A single count supports this clone. This sequence joins TRBV28 and TRBJ2-5, with D perhaps matching TRBD1 (6 bases). Trimming removed 6 bases at V and 3 bases at J, with 11 bases between. CDR1 and CDR2 from the germline V gene are MDHEN and SYDVKM. The CDR3 spans 13 residues. The CDR3 loop is CASSLGGEETQYF. Here the CDR3 DNA reads TGTGCCAGCAGCCTAGGGGGAGAAGAGACCCAGTACTTC.

The chain is built from TRBV6-5 and TRBJ2-7, with 11 bases matching TRBD2. The CDR3 runs to 15 residues. Germline values: CDR1 MNHEY, CDR2 SVGAGI. The V segment lost 4 bases and the J segment 7 bases; nucleotides outside the gene matches: 9. CDR3 in amino acids: CASSWGTSGIREQYF. In DNA form, the CDR3 reads TGTGCCAGCAGTTGGGGGACTAGCGGTATACGGGAGCAGTACTTC.

CDR3 coding DNA: TGCGCCAGCAGCCACCAGCGGGAAAGCGCGGAGACCCAGTACTTC. The encoded protein is CASSHQRESAETQYF. This chain connects TRBV5-1 to TRBJ2-5; TRBD2 matches at 7 bases. The CDR3 runs to 15 residues. Germline assignment: CDR1 SGHRS and CDR2 YFSETQ. V lost 4 bases to trimming and J lost 5 bases; unmatched junction nucleotides: 11.

This clone has only a few counts. The chain is built from TRBV5-6 and TRBJ2-7; tentative D call: TRBD1 (5 bases). Trimming cost V 1 base and J 5 bases, with 10 bases left between them. This CDR3 is 13 amino acids long. Germline lookup yields CDR1 SGHDT and CDR2 YYEEEE. The CDR3 DNA follows: TGTGCCAGCAGCTTGTGGCAGGGCGACGAGCAGTACTTC. As protein: CASSLWQGDEQYF.

The chain carries TRBV30 and TRBJ2-3, with D possibly being TRBD1 (6 bases). The V gene's germline CDR1 is GTSNPN and CDR2 SVGIG (reference sequence). CDR3 length: 13 amino acids. Between the trimmed V and J ends, which lost 4 bases and 3 bases, there was a span of 11 bases. The CDR3 is CAWNLDRTDTQYF. CDR3 coding DNA: TGTGCCTGGAACCTCGACAGGACAGATACGCAGTATTTT.

The CDR3 region is CASSQGTSGGRPGTDTQYF. CDR3 in DNA: TGTGCCAGCAGCCAGGGTACTAGCGGGGGGCGCCCGGGCACAGATACGCAGTATTTT. V gene TRBV4-2 combines with J gene TRBJ2-3; 12 bases match TRBD2. Trimming removed 3 bases from V and 1 base from J; junction bases left unmatched: 11. In germline, CDR1 is LGHNA, CDR2 YNFKEQ. The CDR3 has 19 residues.

With respect to this clone: A read error may produce the germline difference seen at one junction end. This chain connects TRBV4-1 to TRBJ2-7, with 8 bases lining up with TRBD1. The CDR3 spans 15 residues. Germline V gene lookup returns CDR1 MGHRA and CDR2 YSYEKL. CDR3 nucleotide sequence: TGCGCCGGCAGCCAGTTCCAGGGGGCGGTTGGCGAGCAGTACTTC. It translates to CAGSQFQGAVGEQYF.